This TCR beta chain was sequenced in a study of immune characterization of retroperitoneal liposarcoma. Germline CDR1 is MNHEY and CDR2 is SMNVEV (reference sequence). V was pared by 5 bases and J by 2 bases, with 7 bases between. This CDR3 is built from 14 residues. This clonotype came up once. TCRdb processed the PCR reads anew with MiXCR; each CDR3 protein has one entry. Here the sample spans about 2,400 distinct CDR3 sequences, around 44% being singletons. This sequence originates from a male donor with retroperitoneal liposarcoma. This sequence joins TRBV27 and TRBJ1-6; D remains ambiguous. The specimen sequenced was tumor tissue. The CDR3 DNA sequence: TGTGCCAGCAGTAAGGAGGCCTATAATTCACCCCTCCACTTT. Encoded protein: CASSKEAYNSPLHF.